This T cell receptor beta chain was documented in a study of T cells and Merkel cell carcinoma outcomes. V was clipped by 0 bases and J by 4 bases, with 13 bases between them. The CDR3 totals 16 residues. From germline, CDR1 is MGHRA and CDR2 YSYEKL. Study-level points and caveats: Repertoire plus T-cell density reportedly predicted Merkel cell carcinoma outcomes.

This clone appeared a few times. Its antigen is not identified. Profiled with immunoSEQ multiplex PCR; TCRdb holds only in-frame clones, not every one. Among about 6,000 clones listed, around three quarters were seen once. This sequence joins TRBV4-1 and TRBJ2-1; D is possibly TRBD2 (5 bases). Sequenced: tumor tissue from Merkel cell carcinoma. The TCR was taken from a human donor with Merkel cell carcinoma. The CDR3 coding sequence is TGCGCCAGCAGCCAAGACCCAGCGGAACCGTACAATGAGCAGTTCTTC. Translating gives CASSQDPAEPYNEQFF.